This is a list of T cell receptor beta chains from one sample in a study of beta chain features in type 1 diabetes. The table came from immunoSEQ multiplex PCR; TCRdb's copy has only in-frame clones and leaves some out. The data contain hundreds of thousands of clones, under 15% of them singletons. Source material: naive CD4+ T cells from blood. All receptors derive from a man aged 18 to 30 with type 1 diabetes. Each CDR3 is given with its conserved first and last residue. The D gene is left open where the match is weak. Size tells how often a clone was seen (once, few, many) or the class of an expanded clone, and some rows leave it out.

v_call	clone_size	j_call	d_call	cdr3_aa	cdr3_nt
TRBV7-9	few	TRBJ2-3	-	CASSLERSQYF	TGTGCCAGCAGCTTAGAGAGATCGCAGTATTTT
TRBV19	-	TRBJ1-5	TRBD1	CASTPDRGRGNQPQHF	TGTGCCAGTACCCCGGACAGGGGGCGAGGCAATCAGCCCCAGCATTTT
TRBV11-2	-	TRBJ2-2	-	CAIGPTVGELFF	TGTGCCATCGGGCCCACCGTCGGGGAGCTGTTTTTT
TRBV19	few	TRBJ1-2	-	CASSIWTVDYGYTF	TGTGCCAGTAGTATCTGGACAGTGGATTATGGCTACACCTTC
TRBV5-1	-	TRBJ2-2	-	CATGERRNTGELFF	TGCGCCACAGGGGAGCGGAGGAACACCGGGGAGCTGTTTTTT
TRBV6-5	few	TRBJ2-2	-	CASSYLGPANTGELFF	TGTGCCAGCAGTTACTTGGGGCCGGCGAACACCGGGGAGCTGTTTTTT
TRBV10-1	few	TRBJ1-4	-	CASSPNPPSRGEKLFF	TGCGCCAGCAGCCCAAACCCGCCGTCTAGAGGTGAAAAACTGTTTTTT
TRBV7-8	-	TRBJ1-2	-	CASSESGTWGDYGYTF	TGTGCCAGCAGCGAGTCCGGGACGTGGGGTGACTATGGCTACACCTTC
TRBV7-6	-	TRBJ2-1	TRBD2	CASSLRVLATSFNEQFF	TGTGCCAGCAGCTTAAGGGTACTAGCGACCTCCTTCAATGAGCAGTTCTTC
TRBV28	few	TRBJ2-7	-	CASSWGENYEQYF	TGTGCCAGCAGTTGGGGAGAGAACTACGAGCAGTACTTC
TRBV28	-	TRBJ2-1	-	CASRGGTAENNEQFF	TGTGCCAGCAGGGGGGGAACGGCAGAGAACAATGAGCAGTTCTTC
TRBV9	-	TRBJ1-4	TRBD1	CASSVDRGQLFF	TGTGCCAGCAGCGTAGACAGGGGTCAACTGTTTTTT
TRBV29-1	few	TRBJ2-7	-	CSVGKILGNEQYF	TGCAGCGTGGGGAAGATCCTAGGAAACGAGCAGTACTTC
TRBV2	-	TRBJ2-1	-	CASLRQFKYNEQFF	TGTGCCAGCCTAAGGCAGTTTAAATACAATGAGCAGTTCTTC
TRBV7-2	few	TRBJ2-7	TRBD2	CASSPGGPLDYEQYF	TGTGCCAGCAGCCCGGGGGGGCCACTGGACTACGAGCAGTACTTC
TRBV30	-	TRBJ1-3	-	CAWSAGMGDTIYF	TGTGCCTGGAGTGCCGGGATGGGGGACACCATATATTTT
TRBV10-3	-	TRBJ2-5	TRBD2	CAISESRRGGQETQYF	TGTGCCATCAGTGAGTCGCGGCGGGGGGGCCAAGAGACCCAGTACTTC
TRBV7-2	-	TRBJ2-2	-	CASSPAWGTWELFF	TGTGCCAGCAGCCCCGCTTGGGGGACCTGGGAGCTGTTTTTT
TRBV29-1	-	TRBJ1-3	TRBD1	CSVEGQSGNTIYF	TGCAGCGTTGAGGGACAGTCTGGAAACACCATATATTTT
TRBV4-2	-	TRBJ2-3	TRBD1	CASSQDRQGVPSTDTQYF	TGTGCCAGCAGCCAAGATCGTCAGGGGGTACCTAGCACAGATACGCAGTATTTT
TRBV7-9	-	TRBJ1-4	-	CASSLAQATNEKLFF	TGTGCCAGCAGCTTAGCGCAGGCAACTAATGAAAAACTGTTTTTT
TRBV4-1	few	TRBJ2-3	-	CASSQVNRDLDTQYF	TGCGCCAGCAGCCAAGTTAACAGAGATCTGGATACGCAGTATTTT
TRBV9	few	TRBJ1-4	-	CASSIQTGANEKLFF	TGTGCCAGCAGCATCCAGACAGGTGCTAATGAAAAACTGTTTTTT
TRBV10-3	-	TRBJ2-3	-	CAISAGGNTDTQYF	TGTGCCATCAGTGCTGGGGGGAACACAGATACGCAGTATTTT
TRBV6-5	-	TRBJ1-1	-	CASSYSGYEAFF	TGTGCCAGCAGTTACTCTGGGTATGAAGCTTTCTTT